Following are 18 T cell receptor beta chains from one sample sequenced in a study of graft-versus-host responses after intestinal transplantation. No cognate antigen is known for these TCRs. Method: immunoSEQ multiplex PCR; TCRdb's copy keeps in-frame clones and lacks some. This repertoire shows around 67,000 clones, 84% found once; its top ten account for roughly 0.4%. Sequencing used unstimulated CD4+ T cells sorted from spleen or lymph node cells, obtained before transplant. The receptors shown here come from a human donor who was the organ donor for an intestinal transplant.

The V and J genes are TRBV4-1 and TRBJ1-6; possible D gene TRBD1, 6 bases. Germline CDR1 is MGHRA and CDR2 is YSYEKL. The V gene lost 2 bases and the J gene lost 7 bases, with 12 bases spanning the gap. This CDR3 region has 15 residues. The CDR3 reads CASSQPATGNSPLHF. The CDR3 DNA sequence: TGCGCCAGCAGCCAACCTGCCACAGGGAATTCACCCCTCCACTTT.

This chain joins TRBV11-2 and TRBJ1-4; tentative D call: TRBD1 (5 bases). This CDR3 spans 13 amino acids. Germline V CDR1 and CDR2: SGHAT, FQNNGV. V shed 5 bases and J shed 5 bases, with 9 bases lying between them. The DNA of the CDR3 is TGTGCCAGCAGCCGGGGACTGAATGAAAAACTGTTTTTT. Translation: CASSRGLNEKLFF.

This clone has a single count. The chain links TRBV2 to TRBJ2-5; 11 nucleotides line up with TRBD2. The V gene's germline CDR1 is SNHLY and CDR2 FYNNEI. Trimming at V came to 0 bases and at J to 3 bases, leaving 9 bases not matched to a gene. The CDR3 has 18 amino acids. This CDR3 is CASSEALAGGLREETQYF. The CDR3 coding sequence is TGTGCCAGCAGTGAAGCGCTAGCGGGGGGACTCCGGGAAGAGACCCAGTACTTC.

This sequence joins TRBV29-1 and TRBJ1-2; TRBD1 matches at 7 bases. With 7 bases clipped from V and 10 bases from J, the junction kept 6 bases outside the gene matches. The CDR3 runs 10 residues. Germline CDR1 and CDR2: SQVTM and ANQGSEA. CDR3 sequence: CSAQGGDYTF. In nucleotides, the CDR3 is TGCAGCGCCCAAGGGGGCGACTACACCTTC.

This chain connects TRBV6-1 to TRBJ1-1; D is ambiguous. Germline-derived CDR1 and CDR2 are MNHNS and SASEGT. Trimming took off 6 bases at V and 0 bases at J, with 8 bases between the two ends. The CDR3 covers 13 residues. As DNA, the CDR3 is TGTGCCAGCAGCACAGTCTTGAACACTGAAGCTTTCTTT. Translating gives CASSTVLNTEAFF.

This sequence joins TRBV19 and TRBJ2-6; possible D gene TRBD1, 5 bases. From germline, CDR1 is LNHDA and CDR2 SQIVND (reference sequence). Between the trimmed V and J ends, which lost 7 bases and 0 bases, there was a span of 16 bases. This CDR3 region has 17 residues. The CDR3 protein is CASNPDSTHSGANVLTF. The DNA of the CDR3 is TGTGCCAGTAATCCCGACAGCACGCACTCTGGGGCCAACGTCCTGACTTTC.

The chain carries TRBV7-8 and TRBJ1-5; maybe TRBD1 (6 bases). Trimming removed 8 bases at V and 0 bases at J, with 11 bases between. Per germline, CDR1 SGHVS and CDR2 FQNEAQ. The CDR3 is made up of 14 amino acids. The DNA for the CDR3 is TGTGCCAGCTCAGGACAGCTTAGCAATCAGCCCCAGCATTTT. Translating it yields CASSGQLSNQPQHF.

The chain combines TRBV28 with TRBJ1-6; a weak D match, TRBD1 (6 bases). CDR1 is MDHEN and CDR2 is SYDVKM in the germline V gene. The CDR3 totals 15 residues. Trimming took 6 bases from V and 7 from J, leaving 16 bases between them. CDR3 nucleotide sequence: TGTGCCAGCAGCCTAGTAGACAGGCCCAATTCACCCCTCCACTTT. It specifies CASSLVDRPNSPLHF.

The gene calls are TRBV5-1 and TRBJ2-2; TRBD1 aligns across 9 bases. The CDR3 is 15 residues long. Germline CDR1 and CDR2: SGHRS and YFSETQ. V was pared by 3 bases and J by 3 bases, with 3 bases of the junction left unmatched. The CDR3 sequence: CASSWGDRDTGELFF. CDR3 nucleotide sequence: TGCGCCAGCAGCTGGGGGGACAGGGACACCGGGGAGCTGTTTTTT.

CDR3: CATRTGLYGYTF. CDR3 coding DNA: TGTGCCACCCGGACAGGACTCTATGGCTACACCTTC. This sequence joins TRBV28 and TRBJ1-2, with TRBD1 identical over 7 bases. The CDR3 totals 12 residues. Trimming cost V 10 bases and J 4 bases; bases outside gene matches: 6. CDR1 is MDHEN, CDR2 SYDVKM, per germline.

This chain uses TRBV5-1 with TRBJ1-1; no clear D. The V gene lost 2 bases and the J gene lost 5 bases, with 16 bases spanning the gap. Germline assignment: CDR1 SGHRS and CDR2 YFSETQ. This CDR3 region has 15 residues. The CDR3 region has the DNA TGCGCCAGCAGCTTTGACGGGTCTTACGGGACTGAAGCTTTCTTT. Residues: CASSFDGSYGTEAFF.

V gene TRBV14 combines with J gene TRBJ1-5; D possibly corresponds to TRBD1 (5 bases). CDR3 size: 12 residues. Germline V lookup: CDR1 SGHDN, CDR2 FVKESK. V was pared by 1 base and J by 11 bases, with 9 bases between. CDR3 amino acids: CASSQGGTSQHF. The CDR3 bases are TGTGCCAGCAGCCAAGGGGGGACTTCCCAGCATTTT.

This chain links TRBV20-1 with TRBJ2-1; no definite D call. Germline V gene sequence: CDR1 DFQATT, CDR2 SNEGSKA (reference sequence). This CDR3 comprises 11 residues. V gave up 3 bases and J gave up 5 bases, with 5 bases separating them. DNA of the CDR3: TGCAGTGCTAGTCCGGACAATGAGCAGTTCTTC. This codes for CSASPDNEQFF.

The chain combines TRBV9 with TRBJ2-2; D is unclear. Germline V lookup: CDR1 SGDLS, CDR2 YYNGEE. V lost 1 base, J lost 1 base, and 14 bases lay in between. The CDR3 covers 17 residues. CDR3 in amino acids: CASSVISGQLNTGELFF. Written as DNA, the CDR3 is TGTGCCAGCAGCGTAATATCGGGTCAGCTGAACACCGGGGAGCTGTTTTTT.

This rearrangement joins TRBV11-2 to TRBJ2-1, with TRBD1 matching 7 bases. The V gene end was trimmed by 4 bases and the J gene end by 7 bases; junction bases not matched to a gene: 4. CDR1 SGHAT and CDR2 FQNNGV come from the germline V gene. The CDR3 spans 13 residues. CDR3 protein: CASSSKQGNEQFF. In DNA, the CDR3 is TGTGCCAGCAGCTCTAAACAGGGGAATGAGCAGTTCTTC.

The J gene is TRBJ2-1, the V gene TRBV30; 10 bases are shared with TRBD2. The CDR3 spans 15 residues. The junction had 10 bases not matched to a gene; V was cut back by 3 bases and J by 8 bases. Germline V CDR1 and CDR2: GTSNPN, SVGIG (reference sequence). The CDR3 spells CAWRPLAGARDEQFF. The CDR3 DNA follows: TGTGCCTGGAGACCTCTAGCGGGGGCGAGGGATGAGCAGTTCTTC.

The V call is TRBV6-5, the J call TRBJ1-2; 7 bases agree with TRBD1. The CDR3 runs 15 residues. After removal of 3 bases from V and 4 bases from J, the junction contained 8 bases not matched to a gene. CDR1 and CDR2 from the germline V gene are MNHEY and SVGAGI. The CDR3 region is CASSYRDRASYGYTF. The CDR3 DNA is TGTGCCAGCAGTTATCGGGACAGAGCCTCCTATGGCTACACCTTC.

This chain connects TRBV11-2 to TRBJ1-2, with TRBD1 as a possible D gene (6 bases). The CDR3 spans 13 residues. Trimming cost V 5 bases and J 4 bases, with 11 bases left between them. Germline CDR1 reads SGHAT; CDR2 reads FQNNGV. The CDR3 DNA is TGTGCCAGCAGCCCCACAGGGACCTATGGCTACACCTTC. Translation: CASSPTGTYGYTF.